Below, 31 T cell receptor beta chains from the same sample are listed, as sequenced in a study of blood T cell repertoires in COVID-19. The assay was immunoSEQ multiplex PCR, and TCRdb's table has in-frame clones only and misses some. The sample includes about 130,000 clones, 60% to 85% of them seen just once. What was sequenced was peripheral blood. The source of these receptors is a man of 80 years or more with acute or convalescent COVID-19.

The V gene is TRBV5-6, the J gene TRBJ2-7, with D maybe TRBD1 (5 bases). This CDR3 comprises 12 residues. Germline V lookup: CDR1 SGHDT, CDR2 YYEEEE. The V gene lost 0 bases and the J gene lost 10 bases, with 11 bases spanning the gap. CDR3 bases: TGTGCCAGCAGCTTGGGCAGGGTCCATCAGTACTTC. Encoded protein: CASSLGRVHQYF.

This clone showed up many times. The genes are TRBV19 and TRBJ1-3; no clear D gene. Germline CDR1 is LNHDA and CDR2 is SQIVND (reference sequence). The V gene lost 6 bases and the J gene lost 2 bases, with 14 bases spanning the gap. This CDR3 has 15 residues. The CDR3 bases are TGTGCCAGTAGCCCGTTTGTAATCGCTGGAAACACCATATATTTT. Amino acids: CASSPFVIAGNTIYF.

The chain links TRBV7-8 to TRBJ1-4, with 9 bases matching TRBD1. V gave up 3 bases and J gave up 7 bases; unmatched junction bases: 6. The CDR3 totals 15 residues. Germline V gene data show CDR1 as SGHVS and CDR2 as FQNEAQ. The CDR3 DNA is TGTGCCAGCAGCTTTGATGGGACAGGGAGTGAAAAACTGTTTTTT. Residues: CASSFDGTGSEKLFF. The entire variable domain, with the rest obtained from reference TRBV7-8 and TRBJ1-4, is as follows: GAGVSQSPRYKVAKRGQDVALRCDPISGHVSLFWYQQALGQGPEFLTYFQNEAQLDKSGLPSDRFFAERPEGSVSTLKIQRTQQEDSAVYLCASSFDGTGSEKLFFGSGTQLSVL.

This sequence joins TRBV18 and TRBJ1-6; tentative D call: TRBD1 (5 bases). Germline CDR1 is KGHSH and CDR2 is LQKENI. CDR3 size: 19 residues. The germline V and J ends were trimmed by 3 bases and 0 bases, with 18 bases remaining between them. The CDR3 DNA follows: TGTGCCAGCTCACCTCAGCCTGGGGACTCCCCCTCCTATAATTCACCCCTCCACTTT. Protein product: CASSPQPGDSPSYNSPLHF.

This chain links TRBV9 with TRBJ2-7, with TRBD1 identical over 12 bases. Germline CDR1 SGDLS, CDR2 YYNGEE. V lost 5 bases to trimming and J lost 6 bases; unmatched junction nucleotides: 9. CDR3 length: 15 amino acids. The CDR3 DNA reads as TGTGCCAGCAGTAAGTCAGGGACAGGGGGCCTCGAGCAGTACTTC. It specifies CASSKSGTGGLEQYF.

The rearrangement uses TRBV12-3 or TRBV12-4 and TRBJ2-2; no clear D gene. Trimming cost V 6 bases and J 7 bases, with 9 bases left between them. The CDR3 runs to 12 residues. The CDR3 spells CASRQARGELFF. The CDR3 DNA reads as TGTGCCAGCAGGCAAGCGCGCGGGGAGCTGTTTTTT.

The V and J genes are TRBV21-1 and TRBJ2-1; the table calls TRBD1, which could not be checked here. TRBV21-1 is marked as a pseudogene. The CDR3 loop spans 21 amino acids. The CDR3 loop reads CASSRGETGVTLSAGDNEQFF. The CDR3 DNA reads TGTGCCAGCAGCCGAGGCGAGACAGGGGTTACACTCTCCGCCGGGGACAATGAGCAGTTCTTC.

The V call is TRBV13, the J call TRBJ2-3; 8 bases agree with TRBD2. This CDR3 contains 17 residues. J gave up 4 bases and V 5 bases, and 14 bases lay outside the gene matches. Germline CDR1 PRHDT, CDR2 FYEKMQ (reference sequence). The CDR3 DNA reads TGTGCCAGCAGCCTACTACCGGGGGGGCTGGGCGCAGATACGCAGTATTTT. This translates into CASSLLPGGLGADTQYF. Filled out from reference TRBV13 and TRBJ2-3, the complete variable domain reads AAGVIQSPRHLIKEKRETATLKCYPIPRHDTVYWYQQGPGQDPQFLISFYEKMQSDKGSIPDRFSAQQFSDYHSELNMSSLELGDSALYFCASSLLPGGLGADTQYFGPGTRLTVL.

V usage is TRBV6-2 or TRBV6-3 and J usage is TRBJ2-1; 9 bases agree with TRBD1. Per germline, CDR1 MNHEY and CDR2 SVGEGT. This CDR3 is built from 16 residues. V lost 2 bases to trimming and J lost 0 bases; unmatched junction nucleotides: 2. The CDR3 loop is CASSYGTGYSYNEQFF. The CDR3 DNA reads TGTGCCAGCAGTTACGGGACAGGGTACTCCTACAATGAGCAGTTCTTC.

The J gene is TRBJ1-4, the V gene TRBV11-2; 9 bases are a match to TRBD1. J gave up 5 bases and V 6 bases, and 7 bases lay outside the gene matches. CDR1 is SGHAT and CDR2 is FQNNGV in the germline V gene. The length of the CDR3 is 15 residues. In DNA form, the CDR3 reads TGTGCCAGCAGACGTGCCGGGACAGGGAATGAAAAACTGTTTTTT. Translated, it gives CASRRAGTGNEKLFF.

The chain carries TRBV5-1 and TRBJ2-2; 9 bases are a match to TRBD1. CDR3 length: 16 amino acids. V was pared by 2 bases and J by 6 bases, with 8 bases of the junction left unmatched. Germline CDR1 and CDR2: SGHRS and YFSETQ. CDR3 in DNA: TGCGCCAGCAGCTTAGAAGGACAGGGGATAGCCGGGGAGCTGTTTTTT. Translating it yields CASSLEGQGIAGELFF. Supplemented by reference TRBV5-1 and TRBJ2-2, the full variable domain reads KAGVTQTPRYLIKTRGQQVTLSCSPISGHRSVSWYQQTPGQGLQFLFEYFSETQRNKGNFPGRFSGRQFSNSRSEMNVSTLELGDSALYLCASSLEGQGIAGELFFGEGSRLTVL.

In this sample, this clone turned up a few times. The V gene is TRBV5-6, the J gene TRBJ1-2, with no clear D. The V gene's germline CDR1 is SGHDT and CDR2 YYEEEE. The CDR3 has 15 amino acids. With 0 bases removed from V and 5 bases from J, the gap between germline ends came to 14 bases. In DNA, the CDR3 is TGTGCCAGCAGCTTGGGACCCCTCTCGGGGTATGGCTACACCTTC. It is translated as CASSLGPLSGYGYTF.

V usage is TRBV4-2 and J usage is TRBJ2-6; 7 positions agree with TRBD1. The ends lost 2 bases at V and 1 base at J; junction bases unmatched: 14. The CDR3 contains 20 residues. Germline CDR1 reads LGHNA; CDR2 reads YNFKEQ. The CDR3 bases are TGTGCCAGCAGCCAATACATACAGGGGTCATCTTTTTCTGGGGCCAACGTCCTGACTTTC. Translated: CASSQYIQGSSFSGANVLTF.

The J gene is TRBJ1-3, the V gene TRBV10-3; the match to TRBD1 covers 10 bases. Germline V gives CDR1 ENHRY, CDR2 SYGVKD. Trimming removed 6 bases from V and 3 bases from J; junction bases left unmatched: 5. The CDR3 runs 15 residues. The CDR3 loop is CAISRDRGIGNTIYF. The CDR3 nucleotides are TGTGCCATCAGCCGGGACAGGGGTATTGGAAACACCATATATTTT.

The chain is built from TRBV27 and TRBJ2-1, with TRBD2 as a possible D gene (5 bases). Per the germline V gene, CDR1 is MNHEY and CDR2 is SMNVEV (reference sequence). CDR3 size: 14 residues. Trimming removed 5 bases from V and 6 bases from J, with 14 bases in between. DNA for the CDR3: TGTGCCAGCAGTACTAGGCCAGCAACCAATGAGCAGTTCTTC. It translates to CASSTRPATNEQFF.

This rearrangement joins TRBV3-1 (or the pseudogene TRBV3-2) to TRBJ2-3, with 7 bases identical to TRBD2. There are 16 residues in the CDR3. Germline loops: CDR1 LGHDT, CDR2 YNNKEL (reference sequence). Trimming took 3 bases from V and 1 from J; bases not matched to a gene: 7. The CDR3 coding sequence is TGTGCCAGCAGCCATCTAGGGAGCGGGGGCACAGATACGCAGTATTTT. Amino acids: CASSHLGSGGTDTQYF.

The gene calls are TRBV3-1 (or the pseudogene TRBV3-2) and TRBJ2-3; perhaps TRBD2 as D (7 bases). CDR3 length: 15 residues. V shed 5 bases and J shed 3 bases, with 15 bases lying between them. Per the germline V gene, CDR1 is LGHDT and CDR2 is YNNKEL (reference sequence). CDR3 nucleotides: TGTGCCAGCAGCACTAGGGGGGGGGAGACAGATACGCAGTATTTT. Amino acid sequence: CASSTRGGETDTQYF.

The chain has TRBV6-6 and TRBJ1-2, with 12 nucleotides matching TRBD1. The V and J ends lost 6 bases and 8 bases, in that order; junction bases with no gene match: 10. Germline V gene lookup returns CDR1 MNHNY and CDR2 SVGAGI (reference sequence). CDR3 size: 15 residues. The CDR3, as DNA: TGTGCCAGCAGCCACAGCCTGGGACAGGGGGCAGGCTACACCTTC. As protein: CASSHSLGQGAGYTF.

The CDR3 sequence: CASSLLTAGYGYTF. The CDR3 DNA reads as TGCGCCAGCAGCTTATTGACAGCCGGCTATGGCTACACCTTC. V and J are TRBV5-1 and TRBJ1-2; a possible D gene is TRBD1 (5 bases). CDR1 is SGHRS and CDR2 is YFSETQ in the germline V gene. V lost 2 bases, J lost 4 bases, and 12 bases lay in between. This CDR3 region has 14 residues.

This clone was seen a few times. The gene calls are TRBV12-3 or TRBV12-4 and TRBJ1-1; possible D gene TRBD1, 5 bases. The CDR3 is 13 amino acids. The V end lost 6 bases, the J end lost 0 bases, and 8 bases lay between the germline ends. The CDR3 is CASSPGMNTEAFF. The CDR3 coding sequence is TGTGCCAGCAGCCCAGGGATGAACACTGAAGCTTTCTTT.

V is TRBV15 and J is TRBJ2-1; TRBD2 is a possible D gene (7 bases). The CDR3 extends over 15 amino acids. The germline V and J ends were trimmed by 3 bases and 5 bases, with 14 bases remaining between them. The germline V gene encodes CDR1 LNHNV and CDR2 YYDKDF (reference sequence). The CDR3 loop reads CATSSLRGPNNEQFF. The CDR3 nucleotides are TGTGCCACCAGCAGTCTGCGGGGGCCTAACAATGAGCAGTTCTTC.

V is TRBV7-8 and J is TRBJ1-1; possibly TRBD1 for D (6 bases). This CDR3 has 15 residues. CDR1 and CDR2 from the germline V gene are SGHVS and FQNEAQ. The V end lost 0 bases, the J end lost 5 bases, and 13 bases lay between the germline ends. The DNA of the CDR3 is TGTGCCAGCAGCTTAGCGCTGGGGGCAGGGACTGAAGCTTTCTTT. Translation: CASSLALGAGTEAFF.

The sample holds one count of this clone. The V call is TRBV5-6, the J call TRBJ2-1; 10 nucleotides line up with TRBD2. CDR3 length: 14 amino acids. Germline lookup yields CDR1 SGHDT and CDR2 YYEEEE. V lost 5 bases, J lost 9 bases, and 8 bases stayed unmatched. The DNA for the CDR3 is TGTGCCAGCAGTTACGGGACTAGCGAGGGTGAGCAGTTCTTC. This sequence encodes CASSYGTSEGEQFF.

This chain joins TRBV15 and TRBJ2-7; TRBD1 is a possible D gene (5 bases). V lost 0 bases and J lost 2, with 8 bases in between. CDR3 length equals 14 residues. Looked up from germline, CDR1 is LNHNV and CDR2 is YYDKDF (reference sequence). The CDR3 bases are TGTGCCACCAGCAGAGATGACAGCACCTACGAGCAGTACTTC. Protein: CATSRDDSTYEQYF. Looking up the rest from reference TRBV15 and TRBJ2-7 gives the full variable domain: DAMVIQNPRYQVTQFGKPVTLSCSQTLNHNVMYWYQQKSSQAPKLLFHYYDKDFNNEADTPDNFQSRRPNTSFCFLDIRSPGLGDTAMYLCATSRDDSTYEQYFGPGTRLTVT.

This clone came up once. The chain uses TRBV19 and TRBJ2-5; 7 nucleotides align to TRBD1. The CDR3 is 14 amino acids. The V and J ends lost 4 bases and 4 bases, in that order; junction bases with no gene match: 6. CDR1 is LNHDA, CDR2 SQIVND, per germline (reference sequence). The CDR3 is CASSTNRGSETQYF. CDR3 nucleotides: TGTGCCAGTAGTACCAACAGGGGTTCAGAGACCCAGTACTTC. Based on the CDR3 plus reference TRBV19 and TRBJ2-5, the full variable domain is DGGITQSPKYLFRKEGQNVTLSCEQNLNHDAMYWYRQDPGQGLRLIYYSQIVNDFQKGDIAEGYSVSREKKESFPLTVTSAQKNPTAFYLCASSTNRGSETQYFGPGTRLLVL.

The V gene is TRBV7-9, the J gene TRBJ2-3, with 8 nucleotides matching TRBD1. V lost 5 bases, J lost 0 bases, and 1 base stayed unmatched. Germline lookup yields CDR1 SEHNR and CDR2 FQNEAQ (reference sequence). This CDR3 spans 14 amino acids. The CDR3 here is CASSRTGSTDTQYF. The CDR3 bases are TGTGCCAGCAGCAGGACAGGGAGCACAGATACGCAGTATTTT.

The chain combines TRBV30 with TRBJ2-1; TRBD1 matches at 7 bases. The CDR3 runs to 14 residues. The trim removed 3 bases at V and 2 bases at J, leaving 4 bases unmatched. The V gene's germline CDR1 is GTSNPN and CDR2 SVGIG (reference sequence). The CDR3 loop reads CAWSLGTAYNEQFF. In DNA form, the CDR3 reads TGTGCCTGGAGCCTAGGGACAGCCTACAATGAGCAGTTCTTC.

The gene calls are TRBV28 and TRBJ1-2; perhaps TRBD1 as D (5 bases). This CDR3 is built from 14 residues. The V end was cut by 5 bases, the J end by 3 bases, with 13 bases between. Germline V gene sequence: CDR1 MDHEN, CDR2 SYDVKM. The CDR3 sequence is CASSAAGRDYGYTF. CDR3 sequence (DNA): TGTGCCAGCAGTGCCGCAGGGAGGGACTATGGCTACACCTTC.

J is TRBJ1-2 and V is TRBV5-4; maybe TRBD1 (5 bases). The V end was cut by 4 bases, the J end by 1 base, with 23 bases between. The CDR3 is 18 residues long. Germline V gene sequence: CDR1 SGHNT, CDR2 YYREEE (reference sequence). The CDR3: CASSPGGGSTAINYGYTF. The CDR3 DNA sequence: TGTGCCAGCAGCCCTGGGGGGGGGTCTACAGCGATTAACTATGGCTACACCTTC.

For the CDR3, the DNA is TGCGCCAGCAGCCGTGGCGGGACAGGGACACCCGAGCAGTACTTC. Encoded protein: CASSRGGTGTPEQYF. This sequence joins TRBV5-1 and TRBJ2-7; 9 bases fit TRBD1. This CDR3 comprises 15 residues. Germline V gene data show CDR1 as SGHRS and CDR2 as YFSETQ. V dropped 4 bases and J dropped 6; count of bases not matched to a gene: 11.

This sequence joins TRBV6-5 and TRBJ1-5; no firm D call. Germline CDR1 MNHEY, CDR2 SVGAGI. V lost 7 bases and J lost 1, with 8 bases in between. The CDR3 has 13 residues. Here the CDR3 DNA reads TGTGCCAGCACGGAGGTCAGCAATCAGCCCCAGCATTTT. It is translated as CASTEVSNQPQHF.